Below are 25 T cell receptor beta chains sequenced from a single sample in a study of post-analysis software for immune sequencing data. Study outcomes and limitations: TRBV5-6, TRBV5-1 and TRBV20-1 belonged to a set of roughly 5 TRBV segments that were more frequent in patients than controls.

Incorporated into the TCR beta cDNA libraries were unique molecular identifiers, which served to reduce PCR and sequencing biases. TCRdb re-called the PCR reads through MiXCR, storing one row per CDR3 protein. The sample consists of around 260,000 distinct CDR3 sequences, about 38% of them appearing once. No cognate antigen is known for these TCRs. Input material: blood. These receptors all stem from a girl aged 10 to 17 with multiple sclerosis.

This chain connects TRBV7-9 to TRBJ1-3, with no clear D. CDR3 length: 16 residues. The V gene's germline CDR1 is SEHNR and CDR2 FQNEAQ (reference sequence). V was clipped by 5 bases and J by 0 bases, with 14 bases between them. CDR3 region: CASSRAVGSSGNTIYF. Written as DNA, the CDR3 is TGTGCCAGCAGCCGAGCAGTGGGGAGCTCTGGAAACACCATATATTTT.

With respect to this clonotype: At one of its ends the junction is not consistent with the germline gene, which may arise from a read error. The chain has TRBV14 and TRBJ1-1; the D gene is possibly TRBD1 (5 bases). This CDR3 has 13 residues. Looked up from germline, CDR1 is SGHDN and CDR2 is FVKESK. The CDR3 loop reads CASNPGPNTETFF. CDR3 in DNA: TGTGCCAGCAACCCGGGACCGAACACTGAAACTTTCTTT.

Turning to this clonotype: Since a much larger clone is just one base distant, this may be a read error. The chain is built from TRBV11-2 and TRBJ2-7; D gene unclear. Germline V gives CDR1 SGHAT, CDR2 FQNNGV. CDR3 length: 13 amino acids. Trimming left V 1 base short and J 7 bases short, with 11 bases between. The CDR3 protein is CASSLGQHNEQYF. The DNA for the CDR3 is TGTGCCAGCAGCTTAGGCCAGCACAATGAGCAGTACTTC.

This CDR3 is CASSPGQNTNEQYF. The CDR3 DNA is TGCGCCAGCAGCCCGGGACAGAACACCAACGAGCAGTACTTC. The rearrangement uses TRBV5-1 and TRBJ2-7, with 7 bases identical to TRBD1. Germline-derived CDR1 and CDR2 are SGHRS and YFSETQ. The CDR3 loop spans 14 amino acids. The junction had 9 bases not matched to a gene; V was cut back by 4 bases and J by 5 bases. Based on the CDR3 plus reference TRBV5-1 and TRBJ2-7, the full variable domain is KAGVTQTPRYLIKTRGQQVTLSCSPISGHRSVSWYQQTPGQGLQFLFEYFSETQRNKGNFPGRFSGRQFSNSRSEMNVSTLELGDSALYLCASSPGQNTNEQYFGPGTRLTVT.

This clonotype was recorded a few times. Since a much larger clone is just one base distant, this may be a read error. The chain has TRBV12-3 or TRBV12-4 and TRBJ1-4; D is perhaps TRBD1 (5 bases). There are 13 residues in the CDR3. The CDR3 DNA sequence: TGTGCCAGCAGGGGGGACGGAAATGAAAAACGGTTTTTT. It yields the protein CASRGDGNEKRFF.

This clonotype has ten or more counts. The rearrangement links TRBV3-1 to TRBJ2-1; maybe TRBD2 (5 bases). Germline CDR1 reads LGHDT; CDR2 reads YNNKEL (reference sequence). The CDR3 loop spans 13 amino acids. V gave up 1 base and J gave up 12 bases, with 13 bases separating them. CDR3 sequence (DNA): TGTGCCAGCAGCCAAGGCGAGGGATTGCGGCAGTTCTTC. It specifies CASSQGEGLRQFF.

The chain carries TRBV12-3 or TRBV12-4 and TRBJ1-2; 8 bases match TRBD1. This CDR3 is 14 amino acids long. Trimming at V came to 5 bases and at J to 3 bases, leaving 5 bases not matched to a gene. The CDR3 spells CASSPDRAHYGYTF. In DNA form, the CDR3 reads TGTGCCAGCAGTCCGGACAGGGCCCACTATGGCTACACCTTC.

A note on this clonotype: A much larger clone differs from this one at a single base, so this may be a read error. The CDR3, as DNA: TGTGCCAGCAGTTTTCGGGACAGGGGGAGGGGGGAAGCTTTCTTT. As protein: CASSFRDRGRGEAFF. The gene calls are TRBV12-3 or TRBV12-4 and TRBJ1-1; 11 nucleotides agree with TRBD1. The CDR3 is made up of 15 amino acids. The trim removed 3 bases at V and 8 bases at J, leaving 8 bases unmatched.

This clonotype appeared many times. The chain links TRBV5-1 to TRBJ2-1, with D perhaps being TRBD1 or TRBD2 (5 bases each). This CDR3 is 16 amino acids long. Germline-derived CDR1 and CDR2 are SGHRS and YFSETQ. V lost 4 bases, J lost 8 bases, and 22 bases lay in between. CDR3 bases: TGCGCCAGCAGCACCGGGACGGTACAATTCAAGGATGAGCAGTTCTTC. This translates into CASSTGTVQFKDEQFF.

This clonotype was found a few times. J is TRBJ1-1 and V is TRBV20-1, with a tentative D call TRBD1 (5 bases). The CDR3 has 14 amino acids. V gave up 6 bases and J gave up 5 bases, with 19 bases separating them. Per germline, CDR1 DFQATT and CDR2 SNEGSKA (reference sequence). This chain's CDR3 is CSASRGPLGTEAFF. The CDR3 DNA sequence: TGCAGTGCCAGTCGGGGACCCTTAGGGACTGAAGCTTTCTTT.

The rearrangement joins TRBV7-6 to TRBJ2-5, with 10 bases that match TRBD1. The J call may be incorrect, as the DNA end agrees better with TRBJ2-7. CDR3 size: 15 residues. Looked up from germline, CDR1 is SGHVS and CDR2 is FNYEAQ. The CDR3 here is CASSLAGTGVYEQYF. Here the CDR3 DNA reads TGTGCCAGCAGCTTAGCCGGGACAGGGGTCTACGAGCAGTACTTC.

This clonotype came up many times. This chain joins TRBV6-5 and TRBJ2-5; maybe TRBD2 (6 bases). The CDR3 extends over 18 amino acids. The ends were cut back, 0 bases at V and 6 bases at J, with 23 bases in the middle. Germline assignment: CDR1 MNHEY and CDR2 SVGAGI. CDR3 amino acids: CASSYSQHLGGHAKTQYF. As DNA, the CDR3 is TGTGCCAGCAGTTACTCGCAGCACCTGGGGGGTCATGCAAAGACCCAGTACTTC.

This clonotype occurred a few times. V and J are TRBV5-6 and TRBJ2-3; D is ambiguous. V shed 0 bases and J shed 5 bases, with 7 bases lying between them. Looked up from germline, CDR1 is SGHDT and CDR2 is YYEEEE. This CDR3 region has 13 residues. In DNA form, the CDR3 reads TGTGCCAGCAGCTTGGACTTTGGAGATACGCAGTATTTT. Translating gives CASSLDFGDTQYF. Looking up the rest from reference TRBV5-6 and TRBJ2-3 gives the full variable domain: DAGVTQSPTHLIKTRGQQVTLRCSPKSGHDTVSWYQQALGQGPQFIFQYYEEEERQRGNFPDRFSGHQFPNYSSELNVNALLLGDSALYLCASSLDFGDTQYFGPGTRLTVL.

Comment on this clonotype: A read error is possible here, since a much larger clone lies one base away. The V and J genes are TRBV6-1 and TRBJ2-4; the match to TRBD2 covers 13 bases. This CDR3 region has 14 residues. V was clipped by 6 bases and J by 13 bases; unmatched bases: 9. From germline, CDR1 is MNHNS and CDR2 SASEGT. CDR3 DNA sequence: TGTGCCAGCAGGGCGTCGGGACTAGCGGGACGGCAGTACTTC. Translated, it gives CASRASGLAGRQYF.

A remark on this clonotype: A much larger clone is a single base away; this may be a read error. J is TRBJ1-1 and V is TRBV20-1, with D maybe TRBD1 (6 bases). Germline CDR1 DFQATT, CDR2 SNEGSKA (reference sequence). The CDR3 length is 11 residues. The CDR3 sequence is CRARTDTEAFF. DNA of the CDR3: TGCAGGGCTAGGACAGACACCGAAGCTTTCTTT.

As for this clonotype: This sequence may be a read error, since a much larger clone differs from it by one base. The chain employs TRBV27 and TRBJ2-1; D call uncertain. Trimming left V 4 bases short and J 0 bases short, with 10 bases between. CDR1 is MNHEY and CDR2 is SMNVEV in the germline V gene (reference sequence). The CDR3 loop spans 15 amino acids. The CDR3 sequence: CASSSGVPSYNEQFF. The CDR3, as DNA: TGTGCCAGCAGTTCTGGGGTACCCTCCTACAATGAGCAGTTCTTC.

The CDR3 DNA sequence: TGTGCCAGCAGTTCAGAGGCAGAAACCTACAATGAGCAGTTCTTC. Translated: CASSSEAETYNEQFF. The rearrangement uses TRBV5-5 and TRBJ2-1, with D unclear. Per the germline V gene, CDR1 is SGHKS and CDR2 is YYEKEE (reference sequence). The CDR3 extends over 15 amino acids. V lost 5 bases and J lost 2, with 14 bases in between.

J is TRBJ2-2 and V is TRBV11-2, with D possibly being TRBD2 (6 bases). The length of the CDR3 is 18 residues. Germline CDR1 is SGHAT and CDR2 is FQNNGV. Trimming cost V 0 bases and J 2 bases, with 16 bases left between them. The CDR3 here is CASSLDFPRLGNTGELFF. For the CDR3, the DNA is TGTGCCAGCAGCTTAGACTTCCCGAGACTAGGCAACACCGGGGAGCTGTTTTTT.

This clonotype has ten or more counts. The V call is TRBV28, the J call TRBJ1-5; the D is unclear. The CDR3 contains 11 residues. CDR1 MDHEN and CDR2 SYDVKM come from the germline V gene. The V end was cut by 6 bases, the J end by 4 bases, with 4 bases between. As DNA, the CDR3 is TGTGCCAGCAGATCAAATCAGCCCCAGCATTTT. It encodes CASRSNQPQHF.

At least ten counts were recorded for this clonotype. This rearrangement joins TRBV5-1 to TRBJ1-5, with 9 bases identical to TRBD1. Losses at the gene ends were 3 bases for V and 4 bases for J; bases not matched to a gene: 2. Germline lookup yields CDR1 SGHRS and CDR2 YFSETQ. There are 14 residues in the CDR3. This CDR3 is CASSSGQGNQPQHF. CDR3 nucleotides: TGCGCCAGCAGCTCAGGACAGGGGAATCAGCCCCAGCATTTT.

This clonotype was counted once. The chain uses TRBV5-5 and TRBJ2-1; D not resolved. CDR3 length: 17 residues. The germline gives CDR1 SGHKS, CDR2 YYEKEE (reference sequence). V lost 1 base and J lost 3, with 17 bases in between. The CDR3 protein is CASSLNHVEVLYNEQFF. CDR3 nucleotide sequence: TGTGCCAGCAGCTTGAATCATGTAGAGGTGCTCTACAATGAGCAGTTCTTC.

DNA of the CDR3: TGTGCCAGCAGTGATCAGGGACAGGGGGGCACAGATACGCAGTATTTT. This translates into CASSDQGQGGTDTQYF. This chain links TRBV25-1 with TRBJ2-3; TRBD1 aligns across 11 bases. V was clipped by 3 bases and J by 1 base; unmatched bases: 3. The CDR3 has 16 amino acids. Germline loops: CDR1 MGHDK, CDR2 SYGVNS.

CDR3: CASRGPLRDTEAFF. For the CDR3, the DNA is TGCGCCAGCAGGGGGCCGCTGCGAGACACTGAAGCTTTCTTT. The rearrangement joins TRBV4-1 to TRBJ1-1, with TRBD1 as a possible D gene (5 bases). V lost 6 bases and J lost 3, with 14 bases in between. Germline CDR1 is MGHRA and CDR2 is YSYEKL. The CDR3 has 14 residues.

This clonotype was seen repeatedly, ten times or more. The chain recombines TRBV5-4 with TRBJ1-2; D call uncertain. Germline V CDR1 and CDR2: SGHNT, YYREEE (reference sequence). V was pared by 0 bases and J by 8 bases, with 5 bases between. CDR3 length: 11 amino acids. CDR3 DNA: TGTGCCAGCAGCTTGGGAGAGGGCTACACCTTC. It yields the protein CASSLGEGYTF. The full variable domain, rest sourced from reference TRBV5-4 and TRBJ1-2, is ETGVTQSPTHLIKTRGQQVTLRCSSQSGHNTVSWYQQALGQGPQFIFQYYREEENGRGNFPPRFSGLQFPNYSSELNVNALELDDSALYLCASSLGEGYTFGSGTRLTVV.

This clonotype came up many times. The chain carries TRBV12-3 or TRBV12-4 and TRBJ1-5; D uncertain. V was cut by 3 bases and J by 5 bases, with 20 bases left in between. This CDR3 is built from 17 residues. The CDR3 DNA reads TGTGCCAGCAGTTTGATCGGATGGCCGATGGCCGATCAGCCCCAGCATTTT. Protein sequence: CASSLIGWPMADQPQHF.